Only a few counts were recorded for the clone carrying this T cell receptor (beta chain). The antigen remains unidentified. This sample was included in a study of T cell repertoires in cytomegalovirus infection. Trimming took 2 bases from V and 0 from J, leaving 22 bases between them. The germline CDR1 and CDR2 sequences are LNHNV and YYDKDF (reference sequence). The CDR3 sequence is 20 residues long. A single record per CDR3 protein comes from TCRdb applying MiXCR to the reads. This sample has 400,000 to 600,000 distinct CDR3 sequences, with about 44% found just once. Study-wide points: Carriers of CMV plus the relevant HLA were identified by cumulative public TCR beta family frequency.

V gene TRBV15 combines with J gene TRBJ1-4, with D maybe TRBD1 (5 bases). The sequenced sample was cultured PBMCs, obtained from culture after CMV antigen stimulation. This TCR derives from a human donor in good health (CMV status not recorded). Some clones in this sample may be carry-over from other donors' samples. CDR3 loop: CATSRPLGGHGPATNEKLFF. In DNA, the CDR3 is TGTGCCACCAGCAGACCCCTGGGGGGTCACGGCCCTGCAACTAATGAAAAACTGTTTTTT.